This TCR beta chain was sequenced in a study of neurological immune-mediated disorders. The sample's time point: longitudinal time-point 2. Unsorted libraries were prepared from 2 million PBMCs held at -80 C. Germline V gene sequence: CDR1 SNHLY, CDR2 FYNNEI. Trimming took off 6 bases at V and 0 bases at J, with 8 bases between the two ends. The CDR3 covers 14 residues. It was by 5'RACE with 10-nucleotide random UMIs that the cDNA was made. In TCRdb, the 5' RACE reads were re-called with MiXCR into one record per CDR3 protein. The sample holds roughly 98,000 distinct CDR3 sequences; roughly an eighth are singletons and the top ten take 5%. This clonotype was picked up many times.

The specimen sequenced was PBMCs. This sequence was found in a female donor with HTLV-1-associated myelopathy (HAM/TSP). V and J are TRBV2 and TRBJ2-2, with D perhaps matching TRBD2 (5 bases). This CDR3 reads CASRLVTNTGELFF. The CDR3 DNA sequence: TGTGCCAGCAGACTAGTGACGAACACCGGGGAGCTGTTTTTT.